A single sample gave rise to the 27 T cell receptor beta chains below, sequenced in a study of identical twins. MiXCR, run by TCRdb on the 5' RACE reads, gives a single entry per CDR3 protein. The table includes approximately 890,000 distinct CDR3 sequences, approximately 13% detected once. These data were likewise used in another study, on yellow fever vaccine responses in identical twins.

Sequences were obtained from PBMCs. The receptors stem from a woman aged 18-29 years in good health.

As DNA, the CDR3 is TGTGCCAGCACCCTAGGACTCGACACGAAGCAGTTCTTC. Amino acids: CASTLGLDTKQFF. The V gene is TRBV6-1, the J gene TRBJ2-1; weak D call: TRBD2 (5 bases). Per the germline V gene, CDR1 is MNHNS and CDR2 is SASEGT. The CDR3 runs to 13 residues. The V and J ends lost 7 bases and 11 bases respectively, with 18 bases between them.

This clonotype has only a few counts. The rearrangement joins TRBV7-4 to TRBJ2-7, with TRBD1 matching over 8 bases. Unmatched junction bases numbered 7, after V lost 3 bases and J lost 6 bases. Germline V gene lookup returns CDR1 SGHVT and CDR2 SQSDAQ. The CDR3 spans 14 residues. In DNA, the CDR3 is TGTGCCAGCAGCTTGACAGGGGCCCTTGGCGAGCAGTACGTC. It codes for CASSLTGALGEQYV.

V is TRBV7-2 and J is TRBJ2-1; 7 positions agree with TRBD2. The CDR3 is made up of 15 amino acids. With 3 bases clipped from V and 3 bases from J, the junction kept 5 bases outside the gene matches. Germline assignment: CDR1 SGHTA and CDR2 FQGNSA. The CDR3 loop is CASSFPSGGYNEQFF. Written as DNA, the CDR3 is TGTGCCAGCAGCTTCCCTAGCGGAGGCTACAATGAGCAGTTCTTC.

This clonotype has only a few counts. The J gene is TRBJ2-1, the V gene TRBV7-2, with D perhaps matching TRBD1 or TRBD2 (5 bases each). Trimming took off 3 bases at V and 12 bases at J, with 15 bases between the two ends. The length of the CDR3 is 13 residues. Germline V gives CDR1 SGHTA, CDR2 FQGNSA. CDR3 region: CASSLGVGSRQFF. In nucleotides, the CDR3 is TGTGCCAGCAGCTTGGGGGTTGGAAGTCGGCAGTTCTTC.

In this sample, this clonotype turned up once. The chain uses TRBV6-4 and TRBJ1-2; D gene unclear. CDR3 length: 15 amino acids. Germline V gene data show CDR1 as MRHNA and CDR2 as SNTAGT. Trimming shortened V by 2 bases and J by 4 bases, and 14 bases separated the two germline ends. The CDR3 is CASSDGSRTAYGYTF. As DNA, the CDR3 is TGTGCCAGCAGTGACGGCTCCCGGACCGCCTATGGCTACACCTTC.

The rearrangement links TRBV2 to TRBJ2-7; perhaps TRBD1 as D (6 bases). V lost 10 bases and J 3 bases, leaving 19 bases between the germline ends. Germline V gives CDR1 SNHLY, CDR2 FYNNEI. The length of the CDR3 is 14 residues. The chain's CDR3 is CATDRSGQNYEQYF. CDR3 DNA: TGTGCCACAGACCGTTCCGGACAGAACTACGAGCAGTACTTC.

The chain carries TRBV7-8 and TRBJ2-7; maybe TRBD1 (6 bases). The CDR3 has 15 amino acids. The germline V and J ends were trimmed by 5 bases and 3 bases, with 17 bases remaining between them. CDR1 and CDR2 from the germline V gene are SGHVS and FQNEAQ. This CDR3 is CASSPDLGAIYEQYF. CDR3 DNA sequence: TGTGCCAGCAGCCCAGACCTGGGGGCCATCTACGAGCAGTACTTC.

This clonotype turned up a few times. This CDR3 is CASVPTGPKNTGELFF. The CDR3 coding sequence is TGTGCCAGCGTACCGACAGGCCCTAAGAACACCGGGGAGCTGTTTTTT. The rearrangement links TRBV25-1 to TRBJ2-2; D possibly corresponds to TRBD1 (6 bases). Germline CDR1 reads MGHDK; CDR2 reads SYGVNS. The CDR3 consists of 16 residues. The V end lost 8 bases, the J end lost 1 base, and 17 bases lay between the germline ends.

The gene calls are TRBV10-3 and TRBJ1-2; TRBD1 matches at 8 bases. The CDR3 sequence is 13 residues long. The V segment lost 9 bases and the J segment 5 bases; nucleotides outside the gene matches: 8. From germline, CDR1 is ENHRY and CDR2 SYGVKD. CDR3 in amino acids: CAMEDRGGYGYTF. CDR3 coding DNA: TGTGCCATGGAAGACAGGGGAGGTTATGGCTACACCTTC.

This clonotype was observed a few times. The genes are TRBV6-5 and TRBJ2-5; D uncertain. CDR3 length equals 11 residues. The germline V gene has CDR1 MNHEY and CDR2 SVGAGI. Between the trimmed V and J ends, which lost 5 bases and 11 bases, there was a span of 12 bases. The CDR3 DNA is TGTGCCAGCAGTCCACCACCGGAGCAGTACTTC. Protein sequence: CASSPPPEQYF.

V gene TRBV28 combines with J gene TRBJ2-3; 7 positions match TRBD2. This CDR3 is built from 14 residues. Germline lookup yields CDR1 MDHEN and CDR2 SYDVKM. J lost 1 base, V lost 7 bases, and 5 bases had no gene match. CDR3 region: CASTEGGRTDTQYF. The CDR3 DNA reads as TGTGCCAGCACAGAGGGAGGGCGCACAGATACGCAGTATTTT. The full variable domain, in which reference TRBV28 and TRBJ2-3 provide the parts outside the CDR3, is DVKVTQSSRYLVKRTGEKVFLECVQDMDHENMFWYRQDPGLGLRLIYFSYDVKMKEKGDIPEGYSVSREKKERFSLILESASTNQTSMYLCASTEGGRTDTQYFGPGTRLTVL.

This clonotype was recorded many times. CDR3: CATSRDPGNYEQYV. As DNA, the CDR3 is TGTGCCACCAGCAGAGATCCTGGAAACTACGAGCAGTACGTC. The V gene is TRBV15, the J gene TRBJ2-7; D call uncertain. There are 14 residues in the CDR3. Trimming cost V 0 bases and J 3 bases, with 9 bases left between them. Germline CDR1 is LNHNV and CDR2 is YYDKDF (reference sequence).

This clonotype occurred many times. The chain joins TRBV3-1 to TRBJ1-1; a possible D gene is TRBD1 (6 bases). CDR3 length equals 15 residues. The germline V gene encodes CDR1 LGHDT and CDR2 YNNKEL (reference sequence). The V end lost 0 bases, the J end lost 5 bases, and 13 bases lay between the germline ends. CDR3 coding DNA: TGTGCCAGCAGCCAAGACTTGGGGGCAGGGACTGAAGCTTTCTTT. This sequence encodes CASSQDLGAGTEAFF.

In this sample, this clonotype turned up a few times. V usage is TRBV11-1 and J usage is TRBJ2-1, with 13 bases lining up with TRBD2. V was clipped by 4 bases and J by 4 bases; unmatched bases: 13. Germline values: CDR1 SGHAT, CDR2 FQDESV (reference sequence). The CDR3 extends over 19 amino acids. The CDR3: CASSSWSGTSGVSYNEQFF. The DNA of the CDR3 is TGTGCCAGCAGCTCCTGGAGCGGGACTAGCGGGGTCTCTTACAATGAGCAGTTCTTC.

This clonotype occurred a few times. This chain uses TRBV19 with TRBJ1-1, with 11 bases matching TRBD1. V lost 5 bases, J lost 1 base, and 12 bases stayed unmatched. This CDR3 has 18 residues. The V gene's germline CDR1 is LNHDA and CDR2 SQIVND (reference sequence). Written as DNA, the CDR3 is TGTGCCAGTAGTCCCCCGGACAGGGGGCCTTTAAGGAACACTGAAGCTTTCTTT. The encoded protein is CASSPPDRGPLRNTEAFF.

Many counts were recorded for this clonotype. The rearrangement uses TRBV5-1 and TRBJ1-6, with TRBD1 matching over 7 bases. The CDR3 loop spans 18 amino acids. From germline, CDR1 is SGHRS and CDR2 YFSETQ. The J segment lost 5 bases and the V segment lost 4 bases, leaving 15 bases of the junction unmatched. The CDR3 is CASSTRQGHGSDNSPLHF. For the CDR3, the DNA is TGCGCCAGCAGCACTAGACAGGGACACGGGTCCGATAATTCACCCCTCCACTTT.

CDR3 bases: TGTGCCAGCAGCGGGACGGGGGTCAATCAGCCCCAGCATTTT. This sequence encodes CASSGTGVNQPQHF. The chain uses TRBV11-2 and TRBJ1-5; a weak D match, TRBD1 (5 bases). The CDR3 is 14 amino acids. Between the trimmed V and J ends, which lost 5 bases and 3 bases, there was a span of 11 bases. Per the germline V gene, CDR1 is SGHAT and CDR2 is FQNNGV.

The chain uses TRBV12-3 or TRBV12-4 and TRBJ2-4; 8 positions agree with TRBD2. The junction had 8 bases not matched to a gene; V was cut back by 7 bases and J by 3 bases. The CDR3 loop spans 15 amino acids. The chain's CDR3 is CASTGAGGIKNIQYF. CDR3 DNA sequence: TGTGCCAGCACTGGGGCGGGGGGCATCAAAAACATTCAGTACTTC.

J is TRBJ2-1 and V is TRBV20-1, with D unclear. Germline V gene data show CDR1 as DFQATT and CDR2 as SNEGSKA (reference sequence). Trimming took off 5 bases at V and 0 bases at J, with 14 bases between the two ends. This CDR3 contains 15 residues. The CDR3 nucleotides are TGCAGTGCTCCCATAGGTGGCTACTCCTACAATGAGCAGTTCTTC. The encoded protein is CSAPIGGYSYNEQFF.

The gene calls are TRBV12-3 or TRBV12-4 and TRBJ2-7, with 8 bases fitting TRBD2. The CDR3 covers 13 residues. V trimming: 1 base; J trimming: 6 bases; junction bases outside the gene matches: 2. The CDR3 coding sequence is TGTGCCAGCAGTTTAGTCCTAGCGGGCGAGCAGTACTTC. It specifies CASSLVLAGEQYF.

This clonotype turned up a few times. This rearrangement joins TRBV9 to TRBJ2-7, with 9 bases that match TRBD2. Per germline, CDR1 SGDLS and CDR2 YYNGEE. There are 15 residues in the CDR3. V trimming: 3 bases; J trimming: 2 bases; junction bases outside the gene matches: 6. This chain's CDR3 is CASSAQAGGAYEQYF. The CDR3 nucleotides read TGTGCCAGCAGCGCCCAAGCGGGAGGAGCCTACGAGCAGTACTTC.

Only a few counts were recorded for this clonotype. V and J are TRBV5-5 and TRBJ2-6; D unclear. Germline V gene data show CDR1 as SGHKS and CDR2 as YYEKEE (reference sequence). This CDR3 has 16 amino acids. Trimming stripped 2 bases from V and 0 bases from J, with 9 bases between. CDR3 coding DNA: TGTGCCAGCAGCTTAGGAGAACTCTCTGGGGCCAACGTCCTGACTTTC. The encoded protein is CASSLGELSGANVLTF.

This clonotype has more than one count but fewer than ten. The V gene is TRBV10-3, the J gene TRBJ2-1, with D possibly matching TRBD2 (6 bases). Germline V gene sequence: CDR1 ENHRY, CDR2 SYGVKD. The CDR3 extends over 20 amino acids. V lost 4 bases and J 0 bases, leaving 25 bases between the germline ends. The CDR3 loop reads CAISGPGDARTESSYNEQFF. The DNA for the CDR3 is TGTGCCATCAGTGGCCCGGGAGATGCACGAACCGAGAGCTCCTACAATGAGCAGTTCTTC.

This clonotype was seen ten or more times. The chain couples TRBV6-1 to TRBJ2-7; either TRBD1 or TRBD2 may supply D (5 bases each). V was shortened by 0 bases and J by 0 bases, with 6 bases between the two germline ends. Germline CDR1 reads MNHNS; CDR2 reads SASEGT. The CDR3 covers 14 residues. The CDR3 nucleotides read TGTGCCAGCAGTGAAGCAGGGACCTCCTACGAGCAGTACGTC. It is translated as CASSEAGTSYEQYV.

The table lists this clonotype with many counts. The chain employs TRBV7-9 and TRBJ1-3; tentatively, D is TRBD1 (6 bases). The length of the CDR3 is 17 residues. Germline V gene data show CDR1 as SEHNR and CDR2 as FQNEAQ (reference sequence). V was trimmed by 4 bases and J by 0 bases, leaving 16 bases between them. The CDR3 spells CASSSTTGWGSGNTIYF. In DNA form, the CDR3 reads TGTGCCAGCAGCTCAACGACAGGTTGGGGCTCTGGAAACACCATATATTTT.

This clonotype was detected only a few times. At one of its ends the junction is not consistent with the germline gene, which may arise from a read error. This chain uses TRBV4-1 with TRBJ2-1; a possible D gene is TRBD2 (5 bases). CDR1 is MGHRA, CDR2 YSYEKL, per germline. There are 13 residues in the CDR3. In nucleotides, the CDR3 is TGCGCCAGCAGCCCCCGGAGGTACAGTGAGCAGTTCTTC. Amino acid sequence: CASSPRRYSEQFF.

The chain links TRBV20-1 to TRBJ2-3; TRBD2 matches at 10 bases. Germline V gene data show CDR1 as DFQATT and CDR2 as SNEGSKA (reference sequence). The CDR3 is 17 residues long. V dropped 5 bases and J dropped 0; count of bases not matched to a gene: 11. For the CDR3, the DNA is TGCAGTGCTGGAGGAGCGGGGGGGTTTTCTAGCACAGATACGCAGTATTTT. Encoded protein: CSAGGAGGFSSTDTQYF.